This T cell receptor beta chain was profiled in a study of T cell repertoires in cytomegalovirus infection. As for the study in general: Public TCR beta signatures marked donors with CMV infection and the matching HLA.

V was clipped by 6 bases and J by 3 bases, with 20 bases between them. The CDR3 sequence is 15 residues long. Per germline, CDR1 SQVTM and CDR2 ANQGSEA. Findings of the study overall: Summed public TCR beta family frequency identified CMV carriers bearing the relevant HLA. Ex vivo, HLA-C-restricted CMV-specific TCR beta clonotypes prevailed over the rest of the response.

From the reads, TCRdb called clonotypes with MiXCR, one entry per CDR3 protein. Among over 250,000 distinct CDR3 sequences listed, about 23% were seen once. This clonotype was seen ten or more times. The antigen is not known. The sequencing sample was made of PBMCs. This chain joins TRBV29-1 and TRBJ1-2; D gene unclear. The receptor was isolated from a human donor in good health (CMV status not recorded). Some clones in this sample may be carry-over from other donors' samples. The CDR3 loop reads CSVLPHGRRDYGYTF. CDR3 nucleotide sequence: TGCAGCGTCCTCCCCCACGGCAGGAGGGACTATGGCTACACCTTC.